This TCR beta chain originates from a study of blood T cells in healthy people across ages (dated by TCRdb to between 2014 and 2016). About the full investigation: In model experiments, roughly one uniquely barcoded TCR beta cDNA molecule per two T cells was captured by template switching. Using deep sequencing normalized with unique cDNA molecular identifiers, the study measured how TCR beta repertoire diversity changes with age. The donors were divided into four age groups: young (average 16 years), middle-aged (under 40), aged (approximately 62) and long-lived (82). Donors of different ages were randomly distributed across sequencing lanes to avoid experimental bias. For two donors (one aged 18 to 29 and one aged 80 or older), the study analyzed two additional independent replicas of 1 million unique cDNA reads from the same blood draw. Summary of the overall study and its limitations: Compared with the aged group, more naive CD4+ T cells, fewer expanded clones and increased TCR diversity were shown by the long-lived group, suggesting age selection. Because donor CMV infection status was unknown, age-related changes in expanded clonotypes were potentially confounded. Bulk unsorted PBMC profiling prevented conclusive comparison of naive and antigen-experienced compartments. Total diversity estimates from one million sequenced T cells were considered lower bounds and underestimates. Observed TCR beta diversity per million T cells fell roughly linearly with age, and a significant reduction was already apparent by age about 36. There was a strong correlation between observed TCR beta diversity and the percentage of naive T cells measured by flow cytometry.

This clonotype was observed at least ten times. Its antigen target is currently unknown. One base away there is no much larger clone; base qualities are not given. The CDR3 contains 14 residues, cysteine and phenylalanine counted. Just the 42-base CDR3 DNA is kept, in frame starting at base 1. V lost 6 bases and J lost 3 bases, and the count of bases not matched to a germline gene is 8. CDR1 is given as SQVTM and CDR2 as ANQGSEA, both from the germline V gene. Libraries came from 5' RACE. Sequencing took place on an Illumina HiSeq 2500. A second PCR of 7 to 11 cycles was run with a J-beta primer mix and a sample-barcoded 5' primer. A unique molecular identifier was introduced onto each TCR beta cDNA molecule by a template-switch 5' adaptor carrying 12 random nucleotides. Each sample yielded at least 3 million CDR3-containing paired-end reads. The Mint cDNA synthesis kit, primed by a TRBC-specific oligonucleotide, was used to synthesize first-strand cDNA from all RNA. All cDNA was treated with uracil-DNA glycosylase and then went through a first 18-cycle PCR with the universal primers M1SS and BC2_uni_R. Regarding the original processing steps: For normalization, 1 million high-quality reads, each with a distinct molecular identifier, were randomly selected from each sample. Instead of being binned into consensus sequences, reads that shared molecular identifiers were thrown out. MiTCR, run with a Q25 quality threshold and the strictest error-elimination algorithm, handled CDR3 identification, clonotype clustering and error correction. A nonparametric unseen species model with Euler transformation was used to estimate a lower bound on total TCR beta diversity. TCRdb reprocessing: public reads trimmed at Q25 with fastp, clones called with MiXCR, in-frame beta chains kept. Records with the same CDR3 protein are collapsed into one entry carrying the most frequent genes and DNA. What appears here as the V and J calls and clone size reflects TCRdb's work, not the paper's. For this sample the table gives approximately 1.5 million distinct CDR3 sequences, of which 30% to 35% were detected only once. Of the sample, approximately 11% falls within the top ten clones.

Donors were a few dozen systemically healthy Caucasian individuals from Russia aged roughly 6 to 90 years. Each donor gave 8 to 10 milliliters of peripheral blood, drawn into EDTA-treated Vacutainer tubes. Ficoll-Paque density-gradient centrifugation was used to isolate PBMCs, with at least 7 million per sample. Total RNA was extracted from PBMCs with Trizol reagent, with at least 6 micrograms obtained per sample. For every donor, flow cytometry on a PBMC aliquot measured the percentage of naive CD45RAhigh/CD27high T cells. This TCR was recovered from a young woman in good health. The V and J segments used are TRBV29-1 and TRBJ2-7; TRBD2 lines up with 10 middle nucleotides. The sequencing input was blood. The CDR3 in this case is CSVVPGLARYEQYF. In nucleotides, the sequence is TGCAGCGTAGTACCGGGACTAGCGCGCTACGAGCAGTACTTC.